This T cell receptor (beta chain) was retrieved from a study of blood T cell repertoires in COVID-19. Study background: COVID-19 samples collected from the United States, Italy and Spain covered acute and convalescent phases.

Some clones are missing from TCRdb's copy, which holds only in-frame ones; the method was immunoSEQ multiplex PCR. Altogether some 200,000 clones are present, just over 85% being singletons, with the ten largest covering more than 5.5%. This CDR3 is 14 amino acids long. The germline CDR1 and CDR2 sequences are SGHTS and YDEGEE. With 4 bases removed from V and 4 bases from J, the gap between germline ends came to 14 bases. The sequenced sample consisted of peripheral blood. This rearrangement joins TRBV5-8 to TRBJ1-2; possibly TRBD1 for D (5 bases). The receptor comes from a man at least 80 years old with acute or convalescent COVID-19. CDR3 residues: CASSPGRWGYGYTF. The CDR3 coding sequence is TGTGCCAGCAGCCCAGGGAGGTGGGGCTATGGCTACACCTTC.